This record concerns one T cell receptor beta chain sequence. Germline values: CDR1 LGHDT, CDR2 YNNKEL (reference sequence). V shed 4 bases and J shed 4 bases, with 9 bases lying between them. The CDR3 contains 13 residues. This sample was included in a study of blood T cell repertoires in COVID-19. Looking at the study overall: Sample material is recorded as cDNA or gDNA derived from T cells, B-cell-depleted T cells, or PBMCs.

Assay: immunoSEQ multiplex PCR; the TCRdb copy retains only in-frame clones and omits some. The profile shows tens of thousands of clones, roughly 76% of them singletons. This TCR was recovered from a woman between 65 and 79 years old with acute or convalescent COVID-19. The gene calls are TRBV3-1 (or the pseudogene TRBV3-2) and TRBJ2-3; no firm D call. The specimen sequenced was peripheral blood. The CDR3 reads CASSPTTPDTQYF. CDR3 DNA sequence: TGTGCCAGCAGCCCGACGACTCCAGATACGCAGTATTTT.